Below, 15 T cell receptor beta chains from the same sample are listed, as sequenced in a study of blood T cell repertoires in COVID-19 (dated by TCRdb to 2018 to 2020). Libraries came from the immunoSEQ multiplex PCR assay. This is the immuneACCESS table as TCRdb keeps it, with only in-frame sequences that have V and J called. A part of the clones is gone; compared with another copy, unresolved V genes explain less than half, and the rest is unexplained. Within this sample are more than 110,000 clones, with about 86% of them counted one time only. In total, the top ten clones hold over 7% of the sample. Sequencing used peripheral blood. The source is a human donor in a cohort sampled during active COVID-19.

V usage is TRBV5-1 and J usage is TRBJ2-6, with D possibly being TRBD1 (6 bases). V was clipped by 0 bases and J by 0 bases, with 10 bases between them. Germline loops: CDR1 SGHRS, CDR2 YFSETQ. The length of the CDR3 is 17 residues. The CDR3: CASSLGVRGSGANVLTF. In nucleotides, the CDR3 is TGCGCCAGCAGCTTGGGGGTCAGGGGCTCTGGGGCCAACGTCCTGACTTTC.

The rearrangement joins TRBV5-1 to TRBJ2-6, with 12 bases matching TRBD2. The trim removed 4 bases at V and 1 base at J, leaving 12 bases unmatched. Germline CDR1 is SGHRS and CDR2 is YFSETQ. The CDR3 has 20 amino acids. The CDR3 nucleotides are TGCGCCAGCAGCCCCAGAAAAACTAGCGGGGGGTTTTCTGGGGCCAACGTCCTGACTTTC. Protein: CASSPRKTSGGFSGANVLTF.

A single count supports this clone. The chain employs TRBV5-4 and TRBJ2-7; the match to TRBD2 covers 7 bases. With V trimmed by 1 base and J by 8 bases, 12 bases remained unmatched. CDR1 and CDR2 from the germline V gene are SGHNT and YYREEE (reference sequence). The CDR3 spans 15 residues. This chain's CDR3 is CASSLPSGTTEQQYF. In DNA, the CDR3 is TGTGCCAGCAGCTTGCCATCCGGGACTACGGAGCAGCAGTACTTC. The complete variable domain, with remaining parts taken from reference TRBV5-4 and TRBJ2-7, reads ETGVTQSPTHLIKTRGQQVTLRCSSQSGHNTVSWYQQALGQGPQFIFQYYREEENGRGNFPPRFSGLQFPNYSSELNVNALELDDSALYLCASSLPSGTTEQQYFGPGTRLTVT.

V is TRBV5-8 and J is TRBJ1-2; D unresolved. V was cut by 0 bases and J by 5 bases, with 14 bases left in between. CDR1 SGHTS and CDR2 YDEGEE come from the germline V gene. The CDR3 sequence is 15 residues long. The CDR3 sequence is CASSLGYTATYGYTF. The CDR3 region has the DNA TGTGCCAGCAGCTTGGGGTACACAGCCACATATGGCTACACCTTC.

The gene calls are TRBV6-2 or TRBV6-3 and TRBJ2-7; possibly TRBD1 for D (5 bases). The germline V gene encodes CDR1 MNHEY and CDR2 SVGEGT. This CDR3 has 11 amino acids. V gave up 5 bases and J gave up 7 bases, with 9 bases separating them. The CDR3 DNA sequence: TGTGCCAGCAGTCAGGCAGGGGAGCAGTACTTC. Translating it yields CASSQAGEQYF.

For this clone: The identical CDR3 is also encoded by other nucleotide sequences in the sample. The chain combines TRBV6-5 with TRBJ1-5; 10 bases agree with TRBD1. Germline V gene lookup returns CDR1 MNHEY and CDR2 SVGAGI. V dropped 0 bases and J dropped 7; count of bases not matched to a gene: 3. This CDR3 contains 15 residues. In nucleotides, the CDR3 is TGTGCCAGCAGTTACTCCGGACAGGGGGGACAGCCCCAGCATTTT. This encodes CASSYSGQGGQPQHF.

This chain joins TRBV5-4 and TRBJ2-2; D is ambiguous. V was cut by 4 bases and J by 5 bases, with 9 bases left in between. Germline values: CDR1 SGHNT, CDR2 YYREEE (reference sequence). This CDR3 contains 13 residues. DNA of the CDR3: TGTGCCAGCAGCCCAGGTGGGACCGGGGAGCTGTTTTTT. This translates into CASSPGGTGELFF.

The chain joins TRBV7-3 to TRBJ1-2; D not resolved. Germline CDR1 SGHTA, CDR2 FQGTGA. The V and J ends lost 4 bases and 6 bases respectively, with 21 bases between them. This CDR3 region has 16 residues. CDR3 sequence (DNA): TGTGCCAGCAGCTCATACGCTTTGGCCTCAGGCGATGGCTACACCTTC. This gives the protein CASSSYALASGDGYTF. The full variable domain, rest sourced from reference TRBV7-3 and TRBJ1-2, is GAGVSQTPSNKVTEKGKYVELRCDPISGHTALYWYRQSLGQGPEFLIYFQGTGAADDSGLPNDRFFAVRPEGSVSTLKIQRTERGDSAVYLCASSSYALASGDGYTFGSGTRLTVV.

The chain uses TRBV12-3 or TRBV12-4 and TRBJ2-2, with D maybe TRBD2 (5 bases). CDR3 size: 13 residues. Trimming took 7 bases from V and 5 from J, leaving 11 bases between them. In nucleotides, the CDR3 is TGTGCCAGCACCCTAGCCCAGACCGGGGAGCTGTTTTTT. Translation: CASTLAQTGELFF.

This chain uses TRBV28 with TRBJ1-2; TRBD1 matches at 7 bases. Germline values: CDR1 MDHEN, CDR2 SYDVKM. This CDR3 contains 16 residues. Trimming cost V 6 bases and J 7 bases; bases outside gene matches: 17. CDR3 nucleotides: TGTGCCAGCAGCGCTGACGGAGGGGGCCCCGGACGTGGCTACACCTTC. As protein: CASSADGGGPGRGYTF.

This clone was seen more than once but under ten times. The chain joins TRBV6-5 to TRBJ2-4; TRBD1 agrees at 8 bases. The CDR3 is 13 amino acids. The germline CDR1 and CDR2 sequences are MNHEY and SVGAGI. V was pared by 11 bases and J by 2 bases, with 5 bases of the junction left unmatched. The CDR3 loop reads CALWDRSKNIQYF. CDR3 coding DNA: TGTGCCCTATGGGACAGGTCCAAAAACATTCAGTACTTC.

A single count supports this clone. This chain uses TRBV6-5 with TRBJ1-5; 7 bases match TRBD1. CDR1 and CDR2 from the germline V gene are MNHEY and SVGAGI. J gave up 5 bases and V 8 bases, and 9 bases lay outside the gene matches. There are 14 residues in the CDR3. DNA of the CDR3: TGTGCCAGCGAGGCTTTCACAGGGGATCAGCCCCAGCATTTT. Translating it yields CASEAFTGDQPQHF.

This chain joins TRBV2 and TRBJ1-4; D perhaps matches TRBD1 (6 bases). The CDR3 is 15 residues long. Per the germline V gene, CDR1 is SNHLY and CDR2 is FYNNEI. V gave up 6 bases and J gave up 3 bases, with 14 bases separating them. The CDR3 loop is CASREQGSANEKLFF. CDR3 nucleotide sequence: TGTGCCAGCAGAGAACAGGGTTCCGCTAATGAAAAACTGTTTTTT. The variable domain in full, with the rest retrieved from reference TRBV2 and TRBJ1-4, is EPEVTQTPSHQVTQMGQEVILRCVPISNHLYFYWYRQILGQKVEFLVSFYNNEISEKSEIFDDQFSVERPDGSNFTLKIRSTKLEDSAMYFCASREQGSANEKLFFGSGTQLSVL.

The genes are TRBV9 and TRBJ2-7, with D possibly matching TRBD1 (5 bases). Per germline, CDR1 SGDLS and CDR2 YYNGEE. The CDR3 loop spans 15 amino acids. The V end was cut by 0 bases, the J end by 3 bases, with 13 bases between. The CDR3, as DNA: TGTGCCAGCAGCGTAGCGCCAGATAGGGGCTACGAGCAGTACTTC. It is translated as CASSVAPDRGYEQYF.

V and J are TRBV5-1 and TRBJ1-4; D remains unclear. The CDR3 is made up of 14 amino acids. With 7 bases removed from V and 0 bases from J, the gap between germline ends came to 10 bases. CDR1 is SGHRS and CDR2 is YFSETQ in the germline V gene. The CDR3 protein is CASSSRATNEKLFF. The CDR3 DNA follows: TGCGCCAGCTCTTCACGGGCAACTAATGAAAAACTGTTTTTT. The complete variable domain, with remaining parts taken from reference TRBV5-1 and TRBJ1-4, reads KAGVTQTPRYLIKTRGQQVTLSCSPISGHRSVSWYQQTPGQGLQFLFEYFSETQRNKGNFPGRFSGRQFSNSRSEMNVSTLELGDSALYLCASSSRATNEKLFFGSGTQLSVL.